This is a list of T cell receptor beta chains from one sample in a study of Ad26.COV2.S vaccination and SARS-CoV-2 variants. TCRdb's table, derived via immunoSEQ multiplex PCR, lists solely in-frame clones and lacks some. The sample contains about 460,000 clones, 80% to 90% of which appear only once. The sequenced sample was peripheral blood, obtained in a trial of Ad26.COV2.S vaccine versus placebo. All receptors derive from a person aged 18-65 years who received the Ad26.COV2.S COVID-19 vaccine or a placebo. Both conserved end residues are part of each CDR3. A D gene is named only where the DNA matches it firmly. Expanded clones are given a class, and other clones once, few, many or no size at all.

cdr3_aa cdr3_nt clone_size d_call j_call v_call
CASRGRTGATGELFF TGTGCCAGCAGGGGCCGGACAGGGGCGACCGGGGAGCTGTTTTTT - TRBD1 TRBJ2-2 TRBV25-1
CASDRGQGVGRGRESQPQHF TGTGCCAGCGACCGGGGACAGGGGGTCGGTAGGGGTAGGGAAAGTCAGCCCCAGCATTTT - TRBD1 TRBJ1-5 TRBV19
CASSLEGTGSSGNTIYF TGTGCCAGCAGCTTGGAAGGGACAGGGAGCTCTGGAAACACCATATATTTT - TRBD1 TRBJ1-3 TRBV11-2
CATSRKTVGNEKLFF TGTGCCACCAGCAGGAAGACCGTGGGTAATGAAAAACTGTTTTTT once - TRBJ1-4 TRBV15
CSVFGLDTGELFF TGCAGCGTTTTTGGGTTGGACACCGGGGAGCTGTTTTTT - - TRBJ2-2 TRBV29-1
CATSDPTDRGRQDEQFF TGTGCCACCAGTGACCCTACTGACAGGGGGCGTCAGGATGAGCAGTTCTTC - TRBD1 TRBJ2-1 TRBV24-1
CASSLQGRGYQPQHF TGTGCCAGCAGCTTACAGGGGCGAGGGTATCAGCCCCAGCATTTT - - TRBJ1-5 TRBV7-9
CASSVEMNTEAFF TGTGCCAGCAGCGTAGAAATGAACACTGAAGCTTTCTTT - - TRBJ1-1 TRBV9
CASSEIIGQGIYEQYF TGTGCCAGCAGTGAAATAATTGGACAGGGGATCTACGAGCAGTACTTC - TRBD1 TRBJ2-7 TRBV6-1
CASRRQDQETQYF TGTGCCAGCAGGCGACAGGACCAAGAGACCCAGTACTTC - - TRBJ2-5 TRBV12-3/TRBV12-4
CASSKQGNTEAFF TGTGCCAGTAGTAAACAGGGAAACACTGAAGCTTTCTTT - - TRBJ1-1 TRBV19
CASSLKGTVYQPQHF TGTGCCAGCAGCTTAAAGGGGACAGTGTATCAGCCCCAGCATTTT once TRBD1 TRBJ1-5 TRBV7-2
CASSLGQGQPQHF TGCGCCAGCAGCTTAGGACAGGGACAGCCCCAGCATTTT - TRBD1 TRBJ1-5 TRBV5-1
CASSPSGGDLYNEQFF TGTGCCAGCAGCCCTAGCGGGGGGGACCTCTACAATGAGCAGTTCTTC - TRBD2 TRBJ2-1 TRBV7-2
CAWSRGGSTEAFF TGTGCCTGGAGCCGAGGGGGGAGCACTGAAGCTTTCTTT - - TRBJ1-1 TRBV30
CASSPRHPGELFF TGTGCCAGCAGCCCCCGCCACCCAGGGGAGCTGTTTTTT - - TRBJ2-2 TRBV7-3
CASSSRGPHYGYTF TGTGCCAGCAGTTCTCGAGGACCGCACTATGGCTACACCTTC - - TRBJ1-2 TRBV6-5
CAWSMGTGGRTEAFF TGTGCCTGGAGCATGGGGACAGGGGGGAGGACTGAAGCTTTCTTT - TRBD1 TRBJ1-1 TRBV30
CASSQESGPNEKLFF TGCGCCAGCAGCCAAGAATCGGGCCCTAATGAAAAACTGTTTTTT - - TRBJ1-4 TRBV4-1
CASSRTPDSAYEQYF TGTGCCAGCAGTAGGACCCCGGACAGCGCCTACGAGCAGTACTTC - - TRBJ2-7 TRBV6-2/TRBV6-3
CALSDSYTYEQYF TGCGCCCTTTCGGACAGCTACACCTACGAGCAGTACTTC - - TRBJ2-7 TRBV10-1
CATSRGVNTEAFF TGTGCCACCAGCAGAGGAGTGAACACTGAAGCTTTCTTT - - TRBJ1-1 TRBV15
CASSQGQGTEAFF TGTGCCAGCAGCCAGGGACAGGGCACTGAAGCTTTCTTT - TRBD1 TRBJ1-1 TRBV7-3
CASSKSRDRPLNQPQHF TGTGCCAGCAGCAAGTCCCGGGACAGACCTTTGAATCAGCCCCAGCATTTT - - TRBJ1-5 TRBV21-1
CASTPGRGAFF TGTGCCAGTACCCCCGGCAGGGGAGCTTTCTTT - - TRBJ1-1 TRBV19
CASRETGFYSDTQYF TGTGCCAGCCGGGAGACAGGATTTTACTCGGATACGCAGTATTTT few - TRBJ2-3 TRBV19
CATGKPGQHNQPQHF TGTGCCACTGGGAAACCGGGACAGCACAATCAGCCCCAGCATTTT - TRBD1 TRBJ1-5 TRBV6-5
CASSGTSGRASKQYF TGTGCCAGCAGTGGGACTAGCGGGAGGGCCTCGAAGCAGTACTTC - TRBD2 TRBJ2-7 TRBV28
CASSPRLLEGGDYGYTF TGTGCCAGCAGCCCTAGGCTCCTGGAGGGGGGGGACTATGGCTACACCTTC - - TRBJ1-2 TRBV5-5
CASSQTGFSGNTIYF TGTGCCAGCAGCCAAACAGGGTTTTCTGGAAACACCATATATTTT - - TRBJ1-3 TRBV4-2
CASSPGLSGHEQYF TGTGCCAGCTCGCCGGGACTATCTGGCCACGAGCAGTACTTC - TRBD2 TRBJ2-7 TRBV18
CASSPGQGTYNEQFF TGCGCCAGCAGCCCCGGACAGGGGACCTACAATGAGCAGTTCTTC - TRBD1 TRBJ2-1 TRBV5-1
CASNNEGSTNEQFF TGTGCCAGCAACAATGAGGGCAGCACGAATGAGCAGTTCTTC once - TRBJ2-1 TRBV11-2
CASSPGVDTEAFF TGTGCCAGCTCACCCGGGGTCGACACTGAAGCTTTCTTT - - TRBJ1-1 TRBV18
CATEPGLRAGELFF TGTGCCACCGAACCGGGACTTAGGGCCGGGGAGCTGTTTTTT - - TRBJ2-2 TRBV19
CAGLRDSLDFFYGYTF TGTGCCGGACTCCGGGACAGCCTTGATTTCTTCTATGGCTACACCTTC once TRBD1 TRBJ1-2 TRBV2
CASIPDLLIRAFF TGTGCCAGCATCCCCGACCTGTTAATTCGAGCTTTCTTT few - TRBJ1-1 TRBV2